Each of the 24 T cell receptor beta chains below was sequenced from the same sample in a study of CD8+CD57+ T cells in acquired aplastic anemia. Genomic DNA was employed as the template in profiling TCR beta VDJ and CDR3. TCRdb re-derived calls from the reads in MiXCR, one entry per CDR3 protein. The table lists about 240,000 distinct CDR3 sequences, 47% of them singletons. By flow cytometry, patients selected for sequencing had shown an expansion of CD8+CD57+ cells. What was sequenced was sorted CD4+, CD8+, or CD8+CD57+ T cells (not recorded which) from PBMCs. The receptors were gathered from a human donor with aplastic anemia.

This clonotype was detected many times. The rearrangement joins TRBV25-1 to TRBJ2-3, with 8 bases fitting TRBD1. V was clipped by 0 bases and J by 4 bases; unmatched bases: 3. CDR3 length: 15 amino acids. Germline lookup yields CDR1 MGHDK and CDR2 SYGVNS. The DNA of the CDR3 is TGTGCCAGCAGTGAATATTCAGGGGGCTCAGATACGCAGTATTTT. Its protein is CASSEYSGGSDTQYF.

V and J are TRBV29-1 and TRBJ1-2, with 7 bases aligning to TRBD1. This CDR3 has 12 amino acids. J was trimmed by 4 bases and V by 4 bases; bases with no gene match: 3. Germline loops: CDR1 SQVTM, CDR2 ANQGSEA. CDR3 sequence: CSVGQGFYGYTF. CDR3 DNA sequence: TGCAGCGTTGGACAGGGATTCTATGGCTACACCTTC.

In its sample, this clonotype was seen a few times. The J gene is TRBJ2-3, the V gene TRBV24-1; 9 bases fit TRBD2. V shed 5 bases, J shed 6 bases, and the junction held 8 bases outside the gene matches. Germline V CDR1 and CDR2: KGHDR, SFDVKD. The CDR3 is made up of 15 amino acids. CDR3 residues: CATSVLAGPPDTQYF. The CDR3 bases are TGTGCCACCAGTGTACTAGCGGGCCCCCCTGATACGCAGTATTTT.

The V gene is TRBV19, the J gene TRBJ1-2; D gene unclear. The CDR3 spans 12 residues. Trimming removed 4 bases from V and 2 bases from J, with 5 bases in between. CDR1 and CDR2 from the germline V gene are LNHDA and SQIVND (reference sequence). The CDR3 nucleotides read TGTGCCAGTAGTACAGAGAACTATGGCTACACCTTC. Encoded protein: CASSTENYGYTF.

The V gene is TRBV24-1, the J gene TRBJ2-5; 7 bases align to TRBD2. V dropped 3 bases and J dropped 4; count of bases not matched to a gene: 10. The V gene's germline CDR1 is KGHDR and CDR2 SFDVKD. CDR3 size: 16 residues. The CDR3 DNA follows: TGTGCCACCAGTGATGCGGGGGAATCGCCTAGAGAGACCCAGTACTTC. This gives the protein CATSDAGESPRETQYF.

This clonotype was counted ten times or more. The V and J genes are TRBV19 and TRBJ2-2, with D maybe TRBD2 (5 bases). V was shortened by 7 bases and J by 5 bases, with 11 bases between the two germline ends. The CDR3 runs 13 residues. Germline CDR1 and CDR2: LNHDA and SQIVND (reference sequence). The CDR3 DNA sequence: TGTGCCAGTACACCTCGGGGTACCGGGGAGCTGTTTTTT. Encoded protein: CASTPRGTGELFF. The variable domain in full, completed from reference TRBV19 and TRBJ2-2, reads DGGITQSPKYLFRKEGQNVTLSCEQNLNHDAMYWYRQDPGQGLRLIYYSQIVNDFQKGDIAEGYSVSREKKESFPLTVTSAQKNPTAFYLCASTPRGTGELFFGEGSRLTVL.

The chain employs TRBV7-2 and TRBJ1-3; tentatively, D is TRBD1 (5 bases). The CDR3 consists of 15 residues. Looked up from germline, CDR1 is SGHTA and CDR2 is FQGNSA. Trimming stripped 3 bases from V and 1 base from J, with 10 bases between. For the CDR3, the DNA is TGTGCCAGCAGCTTCGACAGTGGATCTGGAAACACCATATATTTT. Amino acids: CASSFDSGSGNTIYF.

The V call is TRBV19, the J call TRBJ2-5; a weak D match, TRBD2 (6 bases). Per germline, CDR1 LNHDA and CDR2 SQIVND (reference sequence). The CDR3 spans 16 residues. V was shortened by 3 bases and J by 5 bases, with 19 bases between the two germline ends. The CDR3 bases are TGTGCCAGTAGTATGGGGACTGGGGGGATTGGTGAGACCCAGTACTTC. Its protein product is CASSMGTGGIGETQYF.

As regards this clonotype: At one end, the junction sequence differs from germline, possibly due to a read error. The V call is TRBV6-1, the J call TRBJ2-2, with D possibly TRBD2 on 6 matching bases. Per the germline V gene, CDR1 is MNHNS and CDR2 is SASEGT. CDR3 length equals 15 residues. CDR3 nucleotides: TGTGCCAGCAGTGAGGAGGGGACGAACACCGGGGAGCTGTTCTTT. Protein sequence: CASSEEGTNTGELFF.

This clonotype was seen more than once but under ten times. The CDR3 loop reads CASSRGGQGPNEQYF. CDR3 nucleotides: TGTGCCAGCAGTCGGGGAGGACAGGGACCCAACGAGCAGTACTTC. V is TRBV27 and J is TRBJ2-7, with TRBD1 identical over 8 bases. Germline CDR1 is MNHEY and CDR2 is SMNVEV (reference sequence). The length of the CDR3 is 15 residues. The trim removed 5 bases at V and 5 bases at J, leaving 11 bases unmatched.

This sequence joins TRBV7-3 and TRBJ1-4; tentatively, D is TRBD1 (6 bases). V lost 5 bases, J lost 8 bases, and 18 bases lay in between. Germline loops: CDR1 SGHTA, CDR2 FQGTGA. This CDR3 region has 15 residues. CDR3 sequence reads: CASSIGGGRKEKLFF. The CDR3 bases are TGTGCCAGCAGCATCGGGGGGGGGCGGAAGGAAAAACTGTTTTTT.

Ten or more counts support this clonotype. J is TRBJ1-6 and V is TRBV9; no clear D gene. Per germline, CDR1 SGDLS and CDR2 YYNGEE. The ends were cut back, 1 base at V and 10 bases at J, with 12 bases in the middle. The CDR3 loop spans 14 amino acids. In DNA form, the CDR3 reads TGTGCCAGCAGCGTATCGGGAGGGCAATCACCCCTCCACTTT. Translated: CASSVSGGQSPLHF.

This clonotype has a handful of counts. The chain has TRBV9 and TRBJ2-3; a weak D match, TRBD1 (6 bases). This CDR3 comprises 15 residues. Trimming left V 3 bases short and J 2 bases short, with 13 bases between. CDR1 SGDLS and CDR2 YYNGEE come from the germline V gene. The CDR3 nucleotides read TGTGCCAGCAGCGAGGGGACACTAAACACAGATACGCAGTATTTT. Its protein is CASSEGTLNTDTQYF.

This clonotype was counted many times. The rearrangement joins TRBV13 to TRBJ1-1; 7 bases are a match to TRBD1. The V gene's germline CDR1 is PRHDT and CDR2 FYEKMQ (reference sequence). V lost 1 base, J lost 1 base, and 3 bases stayed unmatched. The CDR3 extends over 15 amino acids. Written as DNA, the CDR3 is TGTGCCAGCAGCTTAGCAGGGGACAGGAACACTGAAGCTTTCTTT. This sequence encodes CASSLAGDRNTEAFF.

This clonotype was seen ten or more times. The gene calls are TRBV6-5 and TRBJ1-1; D is ambiguous. Per the germline V gene, CDR1 is MNHEY and CDR2 is SVGAGI. Trimming shortened V by 5 bases and J by 4 bases, and 14 bases separated the two germline ends. The CDR3 has 14 amino acids. DNA for the CDR3: TGTGCCAGCAGTGAAGTACGGGCGCTCACTGAAGCTTTCTTT. Amino acid sequence: CASSEVRALTEAFF.

The chain has TRBV29-1 and TRBJ2-7; weak D call: TRBD1 (6 bases). Germline CDR1 SQVTM, CDR2 ANQGSEA. V was cut by 7 bases and J by 6 bases, with 16 bases left in between. The CDR3 is made up of 12 amino acids. The CDR3 DNA sequence: TGCAGCGCCGAGCAAGAGGGGGTCGAGCAGTACTTC. Its translation is CSAEQEGVEQYF.

The rearrangement links TRBV6-5 to TRBJ2-7; 8 positions match TRBD1. Germline loops: CDR1 MNHEY, CDR2 SVGAGI. This CDR3 is 14 amino acids long. V trimming: 4 bases; J trimming: 13 bases; junction bases outside the gene matches: 15. The CDR3 DNA sequence: TGTGCCAGCAGTTCCGCCGGACAGGGTGGAATCATCTACTTC. Residues: CASSSAGQGGIIYF.

Regarding this clonotype: A much larger clone sits a single nucleotide away, making a read error possible. The chain joins TRBV5-5 to TRBJ2-1; 8 nucleotides line up with TRBD2. The CDR3 totals 15 residues. Germline CDR1 is SGHKS and CDR2 is YYEKEE (reference sequence). The DNA for the CDR3 is TGTGCCAGCAGCTTCTCCGGGACTAGTGGGGTTGAGCAGTCCTTC. It encodes CASSFSGTSGVEQSF.

Relative to its sample, this clonotype is medium-sized (0.01 to 0.1%). This chain links TRBV6-5 with TRBJ2-7, with D possibly being TRBD2 (6 bases). The CDR3 is made up of 14 amino acids. CDR1 and CDR2 (germline): MNHEY, SVGAGI. V was pared by 3 bases and J by 5 bases, with 14 bases between. Here the CDR3 reads CASSYGTPRDEQYF. In DNA, the CDR3 is TGTGCCAGCAGTTATGGGACTCCGAGGGACGAGCAGTACTTC.

This clonotype came up a few times. The chain joins TRBV19 to TRBJ2-7; 8 nucleotides line up with TRBD1. Germline V CDR1 and CDR2: LNHDA, SQIVND (reference sequence). CDR3 length equals 14 residues. V lost 7 bases, J lost 5 bases, and 10 bases stayed unmatched. The CDR3 reads CASNRQGITDEQYF. CDR3 in DNA: TGTGCCAGTAACAGACAGGGGATCACCGACGAGCAGTACTTC.

The J gene is TRBJ1-4, the V gene TRBV2; 10 nucleotides align to TRBD1. V lost 3 bases to trimming and J lost 8 bases; unmatched junction nucleotides: 3. The CDR3 covers 14 residues. CDR1 and CDR2 (germline): SNHLY, FYNNEI. The CDR3 DNA follows: TGTGCCAGCAGTGAGGCGGGACAGGGGGAAAAACTGTTTTTT. Translation: CASSEAGQGEKLFF.

This clonotype was recorded at least ten times. In DNA form, the CDR3 reads TGTGCCAGCAGCTTACTAGACGGGGAGCTGTTTTTT. Translating it yields CASSLLDGELFF. This chain uses TRBV7-9 with TRBJ2-2; D is ambiguous. V lost 2 bases, J lost 7 bases, and 5 bases lay in between. This CDR3 has 12 amino acids. The germline CDR1 and CDR2 sequences are SEHNR and FQNEAQ (reference sequence).

This clonotype was detected only a few times. This rearrangement joins TRBV11-2 to TRBJ1-1; 7 positions match TRBD1. Germline trimming cut 1 base from V and 4 bases from J; bases unmatched to any gene: 6. Germline V lookup: CDR1 SGHAT, CDR2 FQNNGV. The CDR3 loop spans 15 amino acids. The CDR3 DNA follows: TGTGCCAGCAGCTTAGTGTCGGGACAGATCACTGAAGCTTTCTTT. Translation: CASSLVSGQITEAFF.

CDR3 amino acids: CASSVSSTGGQYF. In nucleotides, the CDR3 is TGTGCCAGCAGCGTAAGCAGTACGGGTGGGCAGTACTTC. This chain joins TRBV9 and TRBJ2-7; D unclear. Trimming removed 1 base from V and 9 bases from J, with 14 bases in between. Germline-derived CDR1 and CDR2 are SGDLS and YYNGEE. The CDR3 spans 13 residues.